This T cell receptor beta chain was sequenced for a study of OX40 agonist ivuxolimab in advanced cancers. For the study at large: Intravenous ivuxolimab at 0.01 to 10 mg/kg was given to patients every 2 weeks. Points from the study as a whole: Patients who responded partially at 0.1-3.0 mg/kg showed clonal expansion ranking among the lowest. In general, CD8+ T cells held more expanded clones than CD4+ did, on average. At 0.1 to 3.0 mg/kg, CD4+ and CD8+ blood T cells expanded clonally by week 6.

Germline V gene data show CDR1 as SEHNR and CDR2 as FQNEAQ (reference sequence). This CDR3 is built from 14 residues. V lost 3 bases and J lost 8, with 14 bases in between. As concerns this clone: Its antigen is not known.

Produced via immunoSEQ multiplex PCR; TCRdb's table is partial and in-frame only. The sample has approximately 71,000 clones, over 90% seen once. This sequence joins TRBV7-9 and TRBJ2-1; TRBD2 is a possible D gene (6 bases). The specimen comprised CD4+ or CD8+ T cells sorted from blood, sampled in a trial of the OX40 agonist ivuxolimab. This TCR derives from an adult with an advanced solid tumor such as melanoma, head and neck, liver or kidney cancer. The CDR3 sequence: CASSLAGSGDEQFF. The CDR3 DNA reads TGTGCCAGCAGCTTGGCGGGGTCAGGCGATGAGCAGTTCTTC. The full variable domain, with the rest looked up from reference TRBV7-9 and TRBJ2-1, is DTGVSQNPRHKITKRGQNVTFRCDPISEHNRLYWYRQTLGQGPEFLTYFQNEAQLEKSRLLSDRFSAERPKGSFSTLEIQRTEQGDSAMYLCASSLAGSGDEQFFGPGTRLTVL.